This T cell receptor (beta chain) was retrieved from a study of response to subunit inactivated influenza vaccine. TCRdb passed the RT-PCR reads through MiXCR, listing each CDR3 protein once. The sample carries about 570,000 distinct CDR3 sequences, about 11% recorded once. The CDR3 spans 16 residues. V gave up 1 base and J gave up 1 base; unmatched junction bases: 5. Germline CDR1 is SGHVS and CDR2 is FNYEAQ. This same sample was also part of a study on T cells expressing NK-cell markers. Turning to that study: TCR beta libraries carry UMIs added by 5'RACE template switching. Sorted CD3+CD56+NKG2C+, CD3+CD56+NKG2C- and CD3+CD56-NKG2C+ T cells provided the TCR beta repertoires. HCMV seropositivity marked seven of the eight sequenced donors; one was seronegative. Similarly, these clonotypes led the CD3+CD56-NKG2C+ fraction as well in a handful of donors.

This TCR was recovered from a man in his fifties or sixties who received an inactivated influenza vaccine. Sequencing used PBMCs from blood, obtained on the day of vaccination. V gene TRBV7-6 combines with J gene TRBJ2-7; TRBD2 agrees at 9 bases. The CDR3 DNA sequence: TGTGCCAGCAGCTTAGAACTAGCGGGTTGGTCCTACGAGCAGTACTTC. It encodes CASSLELAGWSYEQYF.